This T cell receptor beta chain originates from a study of CD8 T cells in ankylosing spondylitis. Whole-study findings and limits: Matched synovial fluid from ankylosing spondylitis patients was reported to be enriched for disease-linked clones. Disease-associated clones were CD8+ and fairly uncommon in peripheral blood. A TCR beta motif of seven or eight highly homologous variants appeared characteristic of ankylosing spondylitis blood.

The V gene lost 0 bases and the J gene lost 6 bases, with 16 bases spanning the gap. In germline, CDR1 is LNHNV, CDR2 YYDKDF (reference sequence). The CDR3 is made up of 16 amino acids. The table lists this clonotype with many counts. What it binds is unknown. Quantitative 5'-RACE with molecular barcodes was used to make the TCR beta libraries. TCRdb passed the 5' RACE reads through MiXCR, listing each CDR3 protein once. The data hold about 140,000 distinct CDR3 sequences, with about 7% observed a single time. The source material was blood, either unsorted or a sorted T cell fraction (not recorded which). The TCR was taken from a female donor with ankylosing spondylitis or in good health (not recorded which). The chain recombines TRBV15 with TRBJ2-3; either TRBD1 or TRBD2 may fit D (5 bases each). The CDR3 here is CATSRDGPGPGDTQYF. The CDR3 nucleotides read TGTGCCACCAGCAGAGATGGTCCGGGGCCAGGGGATACGCAGTATTTT.